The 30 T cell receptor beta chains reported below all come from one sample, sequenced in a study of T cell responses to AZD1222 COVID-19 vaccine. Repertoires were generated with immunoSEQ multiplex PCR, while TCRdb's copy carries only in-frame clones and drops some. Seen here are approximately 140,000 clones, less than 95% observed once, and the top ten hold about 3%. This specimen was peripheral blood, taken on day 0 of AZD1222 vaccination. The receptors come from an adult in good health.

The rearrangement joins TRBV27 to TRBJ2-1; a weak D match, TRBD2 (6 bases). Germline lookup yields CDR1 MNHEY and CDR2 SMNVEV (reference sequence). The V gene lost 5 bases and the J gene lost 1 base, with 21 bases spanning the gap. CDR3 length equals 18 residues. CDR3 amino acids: CASSIKTHGSFSYNEQFF. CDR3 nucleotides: TGTGCCAGCAGTATAAAAACCCACGGGAGTTTTTCCTACAATGAGCAGTTCTTC.

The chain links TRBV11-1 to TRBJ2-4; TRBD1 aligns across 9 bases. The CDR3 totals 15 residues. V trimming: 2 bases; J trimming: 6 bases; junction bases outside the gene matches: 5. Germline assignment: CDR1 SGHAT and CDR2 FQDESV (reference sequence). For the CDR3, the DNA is TGTGCCAGCAGCTTAAGGGGGACAGGGTCAAACATTCAGTACTTC. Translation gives CASSLRGTGSNIQYF.

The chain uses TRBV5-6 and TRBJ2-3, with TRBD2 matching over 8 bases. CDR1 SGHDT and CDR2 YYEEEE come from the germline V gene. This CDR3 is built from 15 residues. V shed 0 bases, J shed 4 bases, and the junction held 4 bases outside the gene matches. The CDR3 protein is CASSLAGGPADTQYF. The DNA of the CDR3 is TGTGCCAGCAGCTTGGCGGGGGGGCCGGCAGATACGCAGTATTTT. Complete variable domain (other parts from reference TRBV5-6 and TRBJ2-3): DAGVTQSPTHLIKTRGQQVTLRCSPKSGHDTVSWYQQALGQGPQFIFQYYEEEERQRGNFPDRFSGHQFPNYSSELNVNALLLGDSALYLCASSLAGGPADTQYFGPGTRLTVL.

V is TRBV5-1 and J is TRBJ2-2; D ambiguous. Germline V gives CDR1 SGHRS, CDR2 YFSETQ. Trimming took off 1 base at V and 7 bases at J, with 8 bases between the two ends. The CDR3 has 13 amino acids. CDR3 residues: CASSLNLNGELFF. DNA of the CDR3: TGCGCCAGCAGCTTGAACCTGAACGGGGAGCTGTTTTTT.

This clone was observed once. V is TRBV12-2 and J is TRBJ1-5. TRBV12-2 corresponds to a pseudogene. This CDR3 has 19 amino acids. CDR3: CASRLAWVRLAVPNQPQHF. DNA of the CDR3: TGTGCAAGTCGCTTAGCGTGGGTTAGGTTGGCAGTTCCCAATCAGCCCCAGCATTTT.

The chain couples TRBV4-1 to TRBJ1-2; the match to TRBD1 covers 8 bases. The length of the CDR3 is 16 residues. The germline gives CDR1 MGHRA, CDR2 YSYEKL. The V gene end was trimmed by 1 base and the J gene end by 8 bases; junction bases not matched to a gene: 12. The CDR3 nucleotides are TGCGCCAGCAGCCAAGGACAGGGGAAGAAGGTGGGGGGCTACACCTTC. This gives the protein CASSQGQGKKVGGYTF.

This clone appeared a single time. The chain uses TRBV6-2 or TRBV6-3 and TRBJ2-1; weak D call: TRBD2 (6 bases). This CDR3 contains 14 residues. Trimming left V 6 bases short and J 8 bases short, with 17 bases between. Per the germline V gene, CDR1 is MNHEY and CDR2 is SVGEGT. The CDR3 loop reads CASSGLGGVDEQFF. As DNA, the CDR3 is TGTGCCAGCAGCGGTCTAGGAGGGGTGGATGAGCAGTTCTTC.

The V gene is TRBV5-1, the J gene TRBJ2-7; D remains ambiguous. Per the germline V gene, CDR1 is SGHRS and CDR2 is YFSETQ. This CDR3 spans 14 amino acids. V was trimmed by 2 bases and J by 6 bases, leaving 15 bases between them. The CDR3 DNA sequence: TGCGCCAGCAGCTTCGGTCCGGGTCGAAGCGAGCAGTACTTC. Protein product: CASSFGPGRSEQYF. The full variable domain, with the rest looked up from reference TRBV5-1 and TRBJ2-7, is KAGVTQTPRYLIKTRGQQVTLSCSPISGHRSVSWYQQTPGQGLQFLFEYFSETQRNKGNFPGRFSGRQFSNSRSEMNVSTLELGDSALYLCASSFGPGRSEQYFGPGTRLTVT.

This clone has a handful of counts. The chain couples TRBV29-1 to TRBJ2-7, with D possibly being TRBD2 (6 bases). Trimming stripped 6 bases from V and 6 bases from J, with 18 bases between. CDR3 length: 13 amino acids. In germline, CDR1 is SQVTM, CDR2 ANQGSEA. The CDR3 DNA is TGCAGCGTCGGACCCTCTGGGGGACTCGAGCAGTACTTC. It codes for CSVGPSGGLEQYF.

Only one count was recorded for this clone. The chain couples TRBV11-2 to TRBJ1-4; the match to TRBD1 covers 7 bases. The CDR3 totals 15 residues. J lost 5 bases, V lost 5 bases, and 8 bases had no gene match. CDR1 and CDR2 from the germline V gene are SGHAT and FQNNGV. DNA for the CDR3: TGTGCCAGCAGCCGCTACACAGGGGTCAATGAAAAACTGTTTTTT. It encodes CASSRYTGVNEKLFF.

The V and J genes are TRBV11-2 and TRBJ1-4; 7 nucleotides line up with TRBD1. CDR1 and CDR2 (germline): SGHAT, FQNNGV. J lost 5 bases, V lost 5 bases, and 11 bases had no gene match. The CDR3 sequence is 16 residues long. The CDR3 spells CASSHHRGRGNEKLFF. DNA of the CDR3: TGTGCCAGCAGCCACCACAGGGGTCGGGGAAATGAAAAACTGTTTTTT.

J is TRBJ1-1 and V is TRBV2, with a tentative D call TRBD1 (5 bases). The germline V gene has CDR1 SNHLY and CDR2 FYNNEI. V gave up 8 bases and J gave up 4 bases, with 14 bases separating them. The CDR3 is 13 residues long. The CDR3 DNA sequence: TGTGCCAGCTCGATGGCAAGGGGCACTGAAGCTTTCTTT. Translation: CASSMARGTEAFF.

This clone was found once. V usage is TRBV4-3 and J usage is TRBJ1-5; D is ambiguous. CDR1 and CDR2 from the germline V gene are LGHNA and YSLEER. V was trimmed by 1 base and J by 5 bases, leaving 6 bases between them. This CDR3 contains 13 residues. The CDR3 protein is CASSQAPDQPQHF. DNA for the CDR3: TGCGCCAGCAGCCAAGCCCCTGATCAGCCCCAGCATTTT.

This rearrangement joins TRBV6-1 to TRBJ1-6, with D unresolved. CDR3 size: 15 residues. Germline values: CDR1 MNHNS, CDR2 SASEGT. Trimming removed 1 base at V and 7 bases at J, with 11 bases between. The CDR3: CASSEEMDLNSPLHF. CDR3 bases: TGTGCCAGCAGTGAAGAGATGGATCTCAATTCACCCCTCCACTTT.

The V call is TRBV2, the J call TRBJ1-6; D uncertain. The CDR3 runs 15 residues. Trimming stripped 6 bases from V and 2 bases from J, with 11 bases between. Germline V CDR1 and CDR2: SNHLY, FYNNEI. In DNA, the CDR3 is TGTGCCAGCAGGGAATTGGGGACCTATAATTCACCCCTCCACTTT. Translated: CASRELGTYNSPLHF.

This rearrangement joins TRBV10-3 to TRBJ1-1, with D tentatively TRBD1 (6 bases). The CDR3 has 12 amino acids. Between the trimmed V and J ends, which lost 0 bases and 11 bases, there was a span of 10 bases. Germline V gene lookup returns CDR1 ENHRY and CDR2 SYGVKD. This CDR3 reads CAISESQRGAFF. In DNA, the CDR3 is TGTGCCATCAGTGAGTCACAGAGGGGGGCTTTCTTT.

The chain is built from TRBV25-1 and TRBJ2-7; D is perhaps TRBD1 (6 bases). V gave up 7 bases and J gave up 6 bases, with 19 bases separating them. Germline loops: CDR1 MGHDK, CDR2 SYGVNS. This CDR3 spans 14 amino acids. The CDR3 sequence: CASTPDRNLREQYF. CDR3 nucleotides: TGTGCCAGCACCCCTGACAGGAACCTACGCGAGCAGTACTTC.

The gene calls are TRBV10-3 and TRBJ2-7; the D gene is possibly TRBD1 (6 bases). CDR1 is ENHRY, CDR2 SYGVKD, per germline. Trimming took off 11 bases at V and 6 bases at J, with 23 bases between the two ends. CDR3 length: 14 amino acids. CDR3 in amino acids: CAFKTSGDPGEQYF. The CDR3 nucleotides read TGTGCCTTCAAAACCTCAGGGGATCCAGGCGAGCAGTACTTC.

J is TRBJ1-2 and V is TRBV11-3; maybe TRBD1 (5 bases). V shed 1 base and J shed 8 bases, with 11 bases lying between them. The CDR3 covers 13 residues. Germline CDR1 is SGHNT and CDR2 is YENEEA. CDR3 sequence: CASSLGRVEGYTF. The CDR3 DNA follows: TGTGCCAGCAGCTTAGGCAGGGTGGAGGGCTACACCTTC.

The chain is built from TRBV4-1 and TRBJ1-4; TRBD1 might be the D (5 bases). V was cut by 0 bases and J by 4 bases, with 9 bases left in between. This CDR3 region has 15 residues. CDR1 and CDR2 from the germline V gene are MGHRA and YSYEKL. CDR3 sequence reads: CASSQERQSNEKLFF. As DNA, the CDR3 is TGCGCCAGCAGCCAAGAACGACAGAGTAATGAAAAACTGTTTTTT.

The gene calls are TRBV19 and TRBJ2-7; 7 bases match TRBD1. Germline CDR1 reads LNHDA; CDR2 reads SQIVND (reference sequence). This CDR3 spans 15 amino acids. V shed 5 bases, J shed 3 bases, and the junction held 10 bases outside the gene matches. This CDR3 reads CASSPRDRGRYEQYF. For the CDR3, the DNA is TGTGCCAGTAGTCCCCGGGACAGAGGTCGCTACGAGCAGTACTTC.

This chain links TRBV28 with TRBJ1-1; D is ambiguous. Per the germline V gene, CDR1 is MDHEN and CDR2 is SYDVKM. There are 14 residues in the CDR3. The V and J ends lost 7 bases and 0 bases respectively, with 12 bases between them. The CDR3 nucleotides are TGTGCCAGCATGGTCCAGGCCGTGAACACTGAAGCTTTCTTT. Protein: CASMVQAVNTEAFF.

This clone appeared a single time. The CDR3 sequence: CAWSKPLGYTF. The DNA for the CDR3 is TGTGCCTGGAGTAAGCCCCTGGGCTACACCTTC. V usage is TRBV30 and J usage is TRBJ1-2; D is unresolved. Germline V lookup: CDR1 GTSNPN, CDR2 SVGIG (reference sequence). Trimming removed 2 bases at V and 8 bases at J, with 9 bases between. The CDR3 length is 11 residues.

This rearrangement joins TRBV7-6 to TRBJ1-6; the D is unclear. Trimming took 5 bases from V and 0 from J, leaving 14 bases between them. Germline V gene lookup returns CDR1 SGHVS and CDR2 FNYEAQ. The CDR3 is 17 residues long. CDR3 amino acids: CASSPLSGSSYNSPLHF. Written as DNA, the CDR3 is TGTGCCAGCAGCCCCCTATCGGGGAGCTCCTATAATTCACCCCTCCACTTT.

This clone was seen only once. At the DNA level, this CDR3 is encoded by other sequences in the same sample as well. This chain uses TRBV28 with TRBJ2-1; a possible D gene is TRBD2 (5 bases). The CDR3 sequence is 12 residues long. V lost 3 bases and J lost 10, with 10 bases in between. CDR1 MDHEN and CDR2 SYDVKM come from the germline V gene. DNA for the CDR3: TGTGCCAGCAGTTTCGGGGTAGGGGAGCAGTTCTTC. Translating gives CASSFGVGEQFF.

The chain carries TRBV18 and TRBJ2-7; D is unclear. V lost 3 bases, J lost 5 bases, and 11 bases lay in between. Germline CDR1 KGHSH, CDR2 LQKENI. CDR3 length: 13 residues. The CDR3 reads CASSPGIRHEQYF. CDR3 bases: TGTGCCAGCTCACCGGGGATTCGACACGAGCAGTACTTC.

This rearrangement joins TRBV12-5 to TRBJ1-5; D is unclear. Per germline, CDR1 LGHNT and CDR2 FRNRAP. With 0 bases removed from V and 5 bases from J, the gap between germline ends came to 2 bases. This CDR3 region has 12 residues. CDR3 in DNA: TGTGCTAGTGGTTTGGTGTATCAGCCCCAGCATTTT. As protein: CASGLVYQPQHF.

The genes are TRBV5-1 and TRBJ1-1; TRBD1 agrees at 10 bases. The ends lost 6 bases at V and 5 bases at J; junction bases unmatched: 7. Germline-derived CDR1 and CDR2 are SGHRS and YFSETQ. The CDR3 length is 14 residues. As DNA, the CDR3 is TGCGCCAGCAAGGAAGGACAGGGGGGAACTGAAGCTTTCTTT. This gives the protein CASKEGQGGTEAFF.

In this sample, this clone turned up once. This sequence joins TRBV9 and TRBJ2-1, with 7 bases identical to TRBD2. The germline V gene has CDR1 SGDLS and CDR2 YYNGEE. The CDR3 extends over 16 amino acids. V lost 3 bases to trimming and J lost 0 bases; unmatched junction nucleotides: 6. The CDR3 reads CASSASSGRSYNEQFF. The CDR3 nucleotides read TGTGCCAGCAGCGCGTCTAGCGGCCGCTCCTACAATGAGCAGTTCTTC. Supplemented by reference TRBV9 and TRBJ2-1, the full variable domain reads DSGVTQTPKHLITATGQRVTLRCSPRSGDLSVYWYQQSLDQGLQFLIQYYNGEERAKGNILERFSAQQFPDLHSELNLSSLELGDSALYFCASSASSGRSYNEQFFGPGTRLTVL.

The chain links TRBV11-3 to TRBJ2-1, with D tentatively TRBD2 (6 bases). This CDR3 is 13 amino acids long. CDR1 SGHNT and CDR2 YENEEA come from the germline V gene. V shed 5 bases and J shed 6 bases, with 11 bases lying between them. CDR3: CASSAGTPNEQFF. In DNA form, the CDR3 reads TGTGCCAGCAGCGCCGGGACTCCCAATGAGCAGTTCTTC. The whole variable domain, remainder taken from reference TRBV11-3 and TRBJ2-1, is EAGVVQSPRYKIIEKKQPVAFWCNPISGHNTLYWYLQNLGQGPELLIRYENEEAVDDSQLPKDRFSAERLKGVDSTLKIQPAELGDSAVYLCASSAGTPNEQFFGPGTRLTVL.